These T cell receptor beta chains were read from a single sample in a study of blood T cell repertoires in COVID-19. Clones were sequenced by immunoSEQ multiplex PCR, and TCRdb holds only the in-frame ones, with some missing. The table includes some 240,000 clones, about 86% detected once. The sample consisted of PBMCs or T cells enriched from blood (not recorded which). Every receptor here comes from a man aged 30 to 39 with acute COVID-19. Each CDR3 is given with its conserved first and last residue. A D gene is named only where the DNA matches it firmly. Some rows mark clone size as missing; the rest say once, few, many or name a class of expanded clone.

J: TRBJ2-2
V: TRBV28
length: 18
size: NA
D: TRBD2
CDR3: CASSFLSSGGLDTGELFF
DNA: TGTGCCAGCAGTTTTTTGTCTAGCGGGGGGCTGGACACCGGGGAGCTGTTTTTT

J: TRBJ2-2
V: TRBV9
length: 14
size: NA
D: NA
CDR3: CASSVASGSGELFF
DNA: TGTGCCAGCAGCGTAGCTAGTGGTTCCGGGGAGCTGTTTTTT

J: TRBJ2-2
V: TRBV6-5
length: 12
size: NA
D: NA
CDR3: CASSRNTGELFF
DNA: TGTGCCAGCAGTCGGAACACCGGGGAGCTGTTTTTT

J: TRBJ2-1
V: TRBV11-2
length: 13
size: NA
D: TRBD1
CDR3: CASSFRQGLPEFF
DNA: TGTGCCAGCAGCTTTCGACAGGGTCTACCGGAGTTCTTC

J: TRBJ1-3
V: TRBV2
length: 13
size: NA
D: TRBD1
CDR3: CASSLTGRNTIYF
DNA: TGTGCCAGCAGTCTGACAGGGAGAAACACCATATATTTT

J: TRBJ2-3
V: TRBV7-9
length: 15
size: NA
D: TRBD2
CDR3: CASSDTSGGEDTQYF
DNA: TGTGCCAGCAGCGATACTAGCGGGGGTGAAGATACGCAGTATTTT

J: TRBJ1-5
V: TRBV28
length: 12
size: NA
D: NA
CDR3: CASSLRDQPQHF
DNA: TGTGCCAGCAGCCTTAGAGATCAGCCCCAGCATTTT

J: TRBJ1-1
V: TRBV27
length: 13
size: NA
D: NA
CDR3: CASSSDMKTEAFF
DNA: TGTGCCAGCAGCTCGGACATGAAAACTGAAGCTTTCTTT

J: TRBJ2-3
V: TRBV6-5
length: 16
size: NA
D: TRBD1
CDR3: CASSYFLGQDTDTQYF
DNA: TGTGCCAGCAGCTACTTCCTCGGACAGGATACAGATACGCAGTATTTT

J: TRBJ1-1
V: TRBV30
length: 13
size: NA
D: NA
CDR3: CAWRSFTSTEAFF
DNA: TGTGCCTGGAGAAGCTTTACGAGCACTGAAGCTTTCTTT

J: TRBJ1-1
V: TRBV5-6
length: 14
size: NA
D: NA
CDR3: CASSPRGETTEAFF
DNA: TGTGCCAGCAGCCCCCGCGGGGAGACCACTGAAGCTTTCTTT

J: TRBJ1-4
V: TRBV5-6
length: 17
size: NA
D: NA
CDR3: CASSLMVAAFGREKLFF
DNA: TGTGCCAGCAGCTTGATGGTGGCTGCATTTGGCCGTGAAAAACTGTTTTTT

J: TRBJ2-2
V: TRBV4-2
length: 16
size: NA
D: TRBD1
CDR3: CASSDRDRALTGELFF
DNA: TGTGCCAGCAGCGACCGGGACAGAGCTCTCACCGGGGAGCTGTTTTTT

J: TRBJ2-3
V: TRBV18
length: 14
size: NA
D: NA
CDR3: CASSPFEVADTQYF
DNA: TGTGCCAGCTCCCCTTTCGAGGTAGCAGATACGCAGTATTTT

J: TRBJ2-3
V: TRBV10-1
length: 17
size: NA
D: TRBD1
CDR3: CAIYRGQGSESTDTQYF
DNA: TGCGCCATCTACCGAGGACAGGGCTCGGAAAGCACAGATACGCAGTATTTT

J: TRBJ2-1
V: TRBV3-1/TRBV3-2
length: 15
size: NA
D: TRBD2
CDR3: CASSQGLAGGNEQFF
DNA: TGTGCCAGCAGCCAGGGACTAGCGGGGGGCAATGAGCAGTTCTTC

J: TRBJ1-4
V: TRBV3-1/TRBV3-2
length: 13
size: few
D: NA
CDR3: CASSVPNNEKLFF
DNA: TGTGCCAGCAGTGTCCCTAATAATGAAAAACTGTTTTTT

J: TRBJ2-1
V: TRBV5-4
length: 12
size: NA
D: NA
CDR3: CASTSGYNEQFF
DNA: TGTGCCAGCACATCAGGATACAATGAGCAGTTCTTC

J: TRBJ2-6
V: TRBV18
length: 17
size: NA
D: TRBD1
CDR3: CASSPRDRGLGANVLTF
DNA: TGTGCCAGCTCACCGCGGGACAGGGGGCTTGGGGCCAACGTCCTGACTTTC

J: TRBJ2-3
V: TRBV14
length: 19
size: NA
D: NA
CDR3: CASSQGSRVGRYLTDTQYF
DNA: TGTGCCAGCAGCCAAGGGAGCCGCGTGGGGCGCTACCTCACAGATACGCAGTATTTT

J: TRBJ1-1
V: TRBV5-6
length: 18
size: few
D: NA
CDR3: CASSLDQGLKSLGSEAFF
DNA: TGTGCCAGCAGCTTGGACCAGGGACTGAAGTCTTTGGGATCTGAAGCTTTCTTT

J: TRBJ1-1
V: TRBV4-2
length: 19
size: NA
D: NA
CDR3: CASSQFPIGGGSTNTEAFF
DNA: TGTGCCAGCAGCCAATTCCCGATCGGGGGGGGCTCGACGAACACTGAAGCTTTCTTT

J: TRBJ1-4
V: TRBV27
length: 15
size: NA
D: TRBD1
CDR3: CASTSGTGQTRKLFF
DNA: TGTGCCAGCACCTCGGGGACAGGACAAACGAGAAAACTGTTTTTT

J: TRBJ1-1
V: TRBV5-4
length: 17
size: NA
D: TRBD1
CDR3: CASRGGPGQGAGTEAFF
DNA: TGTGCCAGCAGAGGGGGCCCGGGACAGGGGGCCGGAACTGAAGCTTTCTTT

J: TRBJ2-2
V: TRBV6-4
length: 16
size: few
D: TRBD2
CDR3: CASSVLAGSNTGELFF
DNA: TGTGCCAGCAGTGTTCTAGCGGGGTCGAACACCGGGGAGCTGTTTTTT

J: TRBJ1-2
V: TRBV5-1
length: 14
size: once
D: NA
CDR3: CASSLGQANYGYTF
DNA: TGCGCCAGCAGCTTGGGTCAGGCTAACTATGGCTACACCTTC

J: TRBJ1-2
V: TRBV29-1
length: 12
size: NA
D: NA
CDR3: CSARQVNYGYTF
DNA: TGCAGCGCCCGACAGGTCAACTATGGCTACACCTTC

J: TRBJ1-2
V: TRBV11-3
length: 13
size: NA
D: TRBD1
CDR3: CASTVTGDYGYTF
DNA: TGTGCCAGCACCGTGACAGGGGACTATGGCTACACCTTC

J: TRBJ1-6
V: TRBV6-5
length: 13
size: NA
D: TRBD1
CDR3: CASTRDRGSPLHF
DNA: TGTGCCAGCACTCGGGACAGGGGTTCACCCCTCCACTTT

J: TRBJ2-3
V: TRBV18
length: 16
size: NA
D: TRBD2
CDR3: CASSPGGGRRTDTQYF
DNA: TGTGCCAGCTCACCAGGCGGGGGGCGCCGAACAGATACGCAGTATTTT

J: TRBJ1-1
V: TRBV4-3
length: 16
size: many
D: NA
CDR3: CASSQEAQGRGGEAFF
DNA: TGCGCCAGCAGCCAAGAGGCTCAGGGGCGGGGGGGTGAAGCTTTCTTT

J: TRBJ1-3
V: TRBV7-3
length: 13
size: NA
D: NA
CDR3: CASSLAAGNTIYF
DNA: TGTGCCAGCAGCTTAGCGGCTGGAAACACCATATATTTT

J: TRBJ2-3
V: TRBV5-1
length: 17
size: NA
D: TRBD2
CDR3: CASSHSGTSQSTDTQYF
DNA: TGTGCCAGCAGCCATTCCGGGACTAGCCAAAGCACAGATACGCAGTATTTT

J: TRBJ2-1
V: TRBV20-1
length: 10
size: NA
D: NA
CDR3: CSAKHNEQFF
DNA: TGCAGTGCTAAGCATAATGAGCAGTTCTTC

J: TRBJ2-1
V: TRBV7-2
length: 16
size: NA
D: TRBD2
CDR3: CASSMSGTNSYNEQFF
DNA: TGTGCCAGCTCCATGAGCGGGACCAATTCCTACAATGAGCAGTTCTTC

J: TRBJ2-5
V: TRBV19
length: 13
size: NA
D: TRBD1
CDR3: CASSTDRAATQYF
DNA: TGTGCCAGTAGTACCGACAGGGCGGCGACCCAGTACTTC

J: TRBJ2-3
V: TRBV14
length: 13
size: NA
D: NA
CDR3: CASSPRLADTQYF
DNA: TGTGCCAGCAGCCCCCGACTAGCAGATACGCAGTATTTT

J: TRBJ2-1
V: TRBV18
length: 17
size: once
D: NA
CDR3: CASSPPDRGGASPLWFF
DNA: TGTGCCAGCTCACCACCGGATCGCGGGGGCGCGTCCCCCCTTTGGTTCTTC

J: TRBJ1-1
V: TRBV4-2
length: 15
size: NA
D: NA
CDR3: CASSPGEGAAHEAFF
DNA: TGTGCCAGCAGCCCAGGGGAAGGCGCGGCCCACGAAGCTTTCTTT

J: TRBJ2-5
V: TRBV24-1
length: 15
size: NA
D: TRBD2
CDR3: CATSEGLAGQETQYF
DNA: TGTGCCACCAGTGAAGGACTAGCGGGGCAAGAGACCCAGTACTTC

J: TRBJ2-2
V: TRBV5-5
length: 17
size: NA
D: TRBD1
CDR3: CASSLGQGAPNTGELFF
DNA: TGTGCCAGCAGCTTGGGACAGGGGGCGCCGAACACCGGGGAGCTGTTTTTT

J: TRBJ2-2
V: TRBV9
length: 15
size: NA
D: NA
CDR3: CASSANRMGTGELFF
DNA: TGTGCCAGCAGCGCCAACAGGATGGGCACCGGGGAGCTGTTTTTT

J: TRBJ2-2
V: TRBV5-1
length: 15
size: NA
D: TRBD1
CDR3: CASSIDRVNTGELFF
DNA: TGTGCCAGCAGCATCGACAGGGTGAACACCGGGGAGCTGTTTTTT

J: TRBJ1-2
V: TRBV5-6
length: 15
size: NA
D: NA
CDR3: CASSFSTVPNYGYTF
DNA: TGTGCCAGCAGCTTTTCAACAGTACCTAACTATGGCTACACCTTC

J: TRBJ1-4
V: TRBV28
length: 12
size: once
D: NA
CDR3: CASGAGNEKLFF
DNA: TGTGCCAGTGGGGCTGGTAATGAAAAACTGTTTTTT

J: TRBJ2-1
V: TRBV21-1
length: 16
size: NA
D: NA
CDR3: CASSPIWLAGSLVQFF
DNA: TGTGCCAGCAGCCCGATATGGCTAGCGGGAAGTCTGGTGCAGTTCTTC

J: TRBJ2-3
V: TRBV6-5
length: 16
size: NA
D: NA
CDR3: CASSYSRFSGTDTQYF
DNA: TGTGCCAGCAGTTACTCGAGATTTTCTGGCACAGATACGCAGTATTTT

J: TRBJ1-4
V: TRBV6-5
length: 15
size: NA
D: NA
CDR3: CASSYSRTFGEKLFF
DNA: TGTGCCAGCAGTTACTCCCGGACATTCGGTGAAAAACTGTTTTTT

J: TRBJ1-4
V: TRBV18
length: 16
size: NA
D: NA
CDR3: CASSLNTGSTNEKLFF
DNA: TGTGCCAGCTCCCTGAACACAGGGTCCACTAATGAAAAACTGTTTTTT

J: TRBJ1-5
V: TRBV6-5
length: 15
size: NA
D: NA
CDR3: CASSQNRRSNQPQHF
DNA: TGTGCCAGCAGTCAGAACAGGAGAAGCAATCAGCCCCAGCATTTT

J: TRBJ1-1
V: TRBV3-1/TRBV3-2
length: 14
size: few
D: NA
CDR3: CASSQDSRNTEAFF
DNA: TGTGCCAGCAGCCAAGATTCGAGGAACACTGAAGCTTTCTTT